This T cell receptor (beta chain) came from a study of blood T cell repertoires in COVID-19. Turning to the study itself: Nucleic acid was either cDNA or gDNA, and it came from T cells, B-cell-depleted T cells, or PBMCs.

The CDR3 covers 14 residues. Trimming pared 3 bases from V and 2 bases from J, leaving 11 bases between. Germline CDR1 is LNHDA and CDR2 is SQIVND (reference sequence). Profiling relied on immunoSEQ multiplex PCR, and the TCRdb table lists in-frame clones only, not all of them. The table has around 100,000 clones, around 85% seen once; the top ten hold about an eighth. J is TRBJ2-7 and V is TRBV19; a weak D match, TRBD2 (5 bases). The sample was peripheral blood. This clonotype was sampled from a man aged 45 to 65 with active or convalescent COVID-19. The chain's CDR3 is CASSIRAVAYEQYF. CDR3 nucleotide sequence: TGTGCCAGTAGTATCCGAGCGGTCGCCTACGAGCAGTACTTC.